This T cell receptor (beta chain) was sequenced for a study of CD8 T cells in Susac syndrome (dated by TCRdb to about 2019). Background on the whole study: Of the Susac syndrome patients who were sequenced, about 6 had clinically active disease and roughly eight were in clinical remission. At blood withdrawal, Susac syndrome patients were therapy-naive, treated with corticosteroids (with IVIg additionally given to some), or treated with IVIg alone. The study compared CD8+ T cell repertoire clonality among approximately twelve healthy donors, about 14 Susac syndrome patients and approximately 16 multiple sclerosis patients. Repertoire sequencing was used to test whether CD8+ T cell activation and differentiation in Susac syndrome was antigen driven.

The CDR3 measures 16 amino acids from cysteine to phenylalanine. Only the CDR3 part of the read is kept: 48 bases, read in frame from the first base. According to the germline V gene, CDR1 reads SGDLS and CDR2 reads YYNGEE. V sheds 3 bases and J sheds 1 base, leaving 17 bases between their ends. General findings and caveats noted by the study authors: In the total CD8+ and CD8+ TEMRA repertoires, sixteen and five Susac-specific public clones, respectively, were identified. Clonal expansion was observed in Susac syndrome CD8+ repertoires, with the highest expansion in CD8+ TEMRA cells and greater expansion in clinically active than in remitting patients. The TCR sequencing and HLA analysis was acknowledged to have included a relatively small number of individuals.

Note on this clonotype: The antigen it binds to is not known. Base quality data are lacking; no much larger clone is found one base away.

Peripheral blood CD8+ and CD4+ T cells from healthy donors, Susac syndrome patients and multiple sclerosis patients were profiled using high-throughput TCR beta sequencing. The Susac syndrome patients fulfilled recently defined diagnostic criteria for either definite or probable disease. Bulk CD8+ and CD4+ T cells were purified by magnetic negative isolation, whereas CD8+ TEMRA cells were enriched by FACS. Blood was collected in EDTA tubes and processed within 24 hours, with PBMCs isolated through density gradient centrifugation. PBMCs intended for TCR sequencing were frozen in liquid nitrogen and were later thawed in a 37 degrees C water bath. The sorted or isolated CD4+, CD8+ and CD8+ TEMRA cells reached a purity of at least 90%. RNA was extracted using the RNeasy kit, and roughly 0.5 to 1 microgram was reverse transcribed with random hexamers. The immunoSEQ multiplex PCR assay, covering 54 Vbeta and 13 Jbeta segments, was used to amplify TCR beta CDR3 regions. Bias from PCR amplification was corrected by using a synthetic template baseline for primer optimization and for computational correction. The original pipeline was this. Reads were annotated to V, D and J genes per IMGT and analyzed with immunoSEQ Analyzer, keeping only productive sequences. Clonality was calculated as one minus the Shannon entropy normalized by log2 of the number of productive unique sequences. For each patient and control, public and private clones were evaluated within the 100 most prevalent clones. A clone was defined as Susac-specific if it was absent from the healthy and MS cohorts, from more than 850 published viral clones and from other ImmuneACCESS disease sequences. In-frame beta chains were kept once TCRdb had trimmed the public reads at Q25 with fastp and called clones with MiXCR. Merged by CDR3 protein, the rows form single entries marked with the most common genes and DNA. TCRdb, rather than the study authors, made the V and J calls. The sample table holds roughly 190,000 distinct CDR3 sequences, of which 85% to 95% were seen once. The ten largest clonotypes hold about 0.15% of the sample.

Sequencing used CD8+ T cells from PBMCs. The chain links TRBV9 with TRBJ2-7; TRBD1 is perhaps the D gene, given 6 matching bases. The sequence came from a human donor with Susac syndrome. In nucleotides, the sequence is TGTGCCAGCAGCGCCGGGACCGGGACAAGTTCCTACGAGCAGTACTTC. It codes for CASSAGTGTSSYEQYF.